Listed below are T cell receptor beta chains from one sample, sequenced in a study of blood T cell repertoires in COVID-19. Measured with immunoSEQ multiplex PCR; TCRdb has only the in-frame clones, and not every one. The sample holds hundreds of thousands of clones; around 92% are singletons and the top ten take 11%. The sequencing input was peripheral blood. The source of these receptors is a woman aged 25 to 39 with COVID-19, enrolled during active disease. Each CDR3 is given with its conserved first and last residue. D genes are given only for firm matches. Some rows mark clone size as missing; the rest say once, few, many or name a class of expanded clone.

v_call	d_call	j_call	clone_size	cdr3_nt	cdr3_aa
TRBV27	-	TRBJ2-7	-	TGTGCCAGCAGTCCCCGGACAGCCGAGCAGTACTTC	CASSPRTAEQYF
TRBV3-1/TRBV3-2	-	TRBJ2-3	-	TGTGCCAGCAGCCACGGGAACGCGGGTCGCACAGATACGCAGTATTTT	CASSHGNAGRTDTQYF
TRBV3-1/TRBV3-2	TRBD2	TRBJ2-3	-	TGTGCCAGCAGTCTCGGGGGGAGCACAGATACGCAGTATTTT	CASSLGGSTDTQYF
TRBV5-1	-	TRBJ1-1	-	TGCGCCAGCAGCTTGGTCCTGGCAGGGAACGATGAAGCTTTCTTT	CASSLVLAGNDEAFF
TRBV18	-	TRBJ1-2	-	TGTGCCAGCTCAATACGACACGCAACTAACTATGGCTACACCTTC	CASSIRHATNYGYTF
TRBV3-1/TRBV3-2	TRBD1	TRBJ1-1	few	TGTGCCAGCACCCACGGACTTGGACAGGGCAACACTGAAGCTTTCTTT	CASTHGLGQGNTEAFF
TRBV19	-	TRBJ2-3	-	TGTGCCAGTAGTGTCACTAGCACAGATACGCAGTATTTT	CASSVTSTDTQYF
TRBV3-1/TRBV3-2	-	TRBJ2-5	-	TGTGCCAGCAGCCAAGCCGAGGCGGGGGCCACCCGGTACTTC	CASSQAEAGATRYF
TRBV27	TRBD1	TRBJ1-1	-	TGTGCCAGCAGTTCAGGGGGCGGCACTGAAGCTTTCTTT	CASSSGGGTEAFF
TRBV7-9	TRBD1	TRBJ2-7	few	TGTGCCAGCAGCTTTTTAGAGGGGGCGGACGAGCAGTACTTC	CASSFLEGADEQYF
TRBV30	-	TRBJ1-1	-	TGTGCCTGGAGTTCAGGTGGAAATAAAGCTTTCTTT	CAWSSGGNKAFF
TRBV7-9	TRBD2	TRBJ2-3	-	TGTGCCAGCAGCCTCCCTAGCGGGTTTAGTGGTAAGGGCACAGATACGCAGTATTTT	CASSLPSGFSGKGTDTQYF
TRBV29-1	TRBD2	TRBJ2-3	-	TGCAGCGCCCTCACTAGCGGGGGAACAGATACGCAGTATTTT	CSALTSGGTDTQYF
TRBV5-1	TRBD2	TRBJ2-3	-	TGCGCCAGCAGCTCTACGTCGGGGGGGCCCACAGATACGCAGTATTTT	CASSSTSGGPTDTQYF
TRBV19	-	TRBJ1-3	-	TGTGCCAGCATACCGAGACAGGCCGGAAACACCATATATTTT	CASIPRQAGNTIYF
TRBV4-2	TRBD1	TRBJ1-1	once	TGTGCCAGCAGCCAGGAACCTCACAGGGGGTATAACACTGAAGCTTTCTTT	CASSQEPHRGYNTEAFF
TRBV30	TRBD1	TRBJ1-1	-	TGTGCCTGGAACGGGGACAGGGTGAAGAACACTGAAGCTTTCTTT	CAWNGDRVKNTEAFF
TRBV25-1	-	TRBJ1-3	-	TGTGCCAGCAGTGAAGGCAGGGTCGGAAACACCATATATTTT	CASSEGRVGNTIYF
TRBV18	-	TRBJ1-5	few	TGTGCCAGCTCACCTTACATCACGGGGAATCAGCCCCAGCATTTT	CASSPYITGNQPQHF
TRBV5-1	TRBD2	TRBJ2-5	-	TGCGCCAGCAGCTTGGGATCGAGCGGGGCTGAGACCCAGTACTTC	CASSLGSSGAETQYF
TRBV10-3	-	TRBJ1-5	-	TGTGCCATCAGAGGGACACCGGATAGCAATCAGCCCCAGCATTTT	CAIRGTPDSNQPQHF
TRBV2	-	TRBJ2-1	-	TGTGCCAGCAAGGAAGCCCGGCCAGGGGAGCAGTTCTTC	CASKEARPGEQFF
TRBV11-2	TRBD1	TRBJ1-1	-	TGTGCCAGCAGCCGAGAAAGCTGGCGACAGGGGGCCACTGAAGCTTTCTTT	CASSRESWRQGATEAFF
TRBV6-4	TRBD1	TRBJ2-1	-	TGTGCCAGCAGTCAGGGGGCTGAGCAGTTCTTC	CASSQGAEQFF